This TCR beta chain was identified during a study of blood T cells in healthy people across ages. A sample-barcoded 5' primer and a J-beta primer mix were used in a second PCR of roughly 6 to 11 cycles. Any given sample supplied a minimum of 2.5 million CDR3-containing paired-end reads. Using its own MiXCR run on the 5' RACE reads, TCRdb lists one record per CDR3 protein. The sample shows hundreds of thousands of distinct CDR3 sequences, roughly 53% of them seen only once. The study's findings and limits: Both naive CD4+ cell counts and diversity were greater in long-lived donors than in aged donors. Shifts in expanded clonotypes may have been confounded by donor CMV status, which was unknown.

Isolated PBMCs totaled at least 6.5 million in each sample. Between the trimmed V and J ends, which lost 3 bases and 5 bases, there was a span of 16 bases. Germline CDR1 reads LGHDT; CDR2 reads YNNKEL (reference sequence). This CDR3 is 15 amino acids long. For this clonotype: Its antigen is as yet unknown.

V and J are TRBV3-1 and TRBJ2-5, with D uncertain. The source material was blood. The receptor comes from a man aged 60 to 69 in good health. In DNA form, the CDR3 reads TGTGCCAGCAGCCAGGTGATTGGGGTCCAGGAGACCCAGTACTTC. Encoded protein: CASSQVIGVQETQYF.